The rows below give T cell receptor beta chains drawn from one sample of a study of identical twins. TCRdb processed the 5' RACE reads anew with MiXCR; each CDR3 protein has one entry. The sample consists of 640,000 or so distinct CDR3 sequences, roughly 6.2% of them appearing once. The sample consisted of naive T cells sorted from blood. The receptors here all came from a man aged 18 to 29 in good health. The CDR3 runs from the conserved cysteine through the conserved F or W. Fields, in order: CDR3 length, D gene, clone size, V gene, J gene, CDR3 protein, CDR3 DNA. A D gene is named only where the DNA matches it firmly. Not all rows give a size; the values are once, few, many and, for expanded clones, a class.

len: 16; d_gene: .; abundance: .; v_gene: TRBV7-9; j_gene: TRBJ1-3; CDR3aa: CASSLPGAVSGNTIYF; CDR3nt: TGTGCCAGCAGCCTACCGGGAGCCGTTTCTGGAAACACCATATATTTT
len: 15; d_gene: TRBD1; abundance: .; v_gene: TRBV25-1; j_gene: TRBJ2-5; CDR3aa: CASSAPGTGGETQYF; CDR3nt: TGTGCCAGCAGCGCTCCCGGGACAGGGGGAGAGACCCAGTACTTC
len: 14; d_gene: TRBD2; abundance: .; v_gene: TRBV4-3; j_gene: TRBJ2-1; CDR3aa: CASSQISGVDEQFF; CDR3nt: TGCGCCAGCAGCCAAATTAGCGGGGTCGATGAGCAGTTCTTC
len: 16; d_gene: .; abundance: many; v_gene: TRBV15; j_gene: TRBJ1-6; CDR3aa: CATSRELIRNNSPLHF; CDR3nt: TGTGCCACCAGCAGAGAGTTGATACGCAATAATTCACCCCTCCACTTT
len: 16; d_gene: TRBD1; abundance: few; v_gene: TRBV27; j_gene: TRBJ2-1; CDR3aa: CASSLVGTDIYNEQFF; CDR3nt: TGTGCCAGCAGTTTAGTCGGGACAGACATCTACAATGAGCAGTTCTTC
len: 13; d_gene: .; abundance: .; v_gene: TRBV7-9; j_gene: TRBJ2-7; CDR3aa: CASSSTGAYEQCF; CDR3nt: TGTGCCAGCAGCTCAACCGGGGCCTACGAGCAGTGCTTC
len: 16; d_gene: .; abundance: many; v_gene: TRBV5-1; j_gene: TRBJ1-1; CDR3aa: CASSLETATSNTEAFF; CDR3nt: TGCGCCAGCAGCTTGGAGACAGCCACAAGTAATACTGAAGCTTTCTTT
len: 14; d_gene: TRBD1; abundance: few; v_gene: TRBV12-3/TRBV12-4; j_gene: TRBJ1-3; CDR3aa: CASSLTGSRVSAHF; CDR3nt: TGTGCCAGCAGTTTGACAGGGTCTCGGGTCTCGGCTCACTTT
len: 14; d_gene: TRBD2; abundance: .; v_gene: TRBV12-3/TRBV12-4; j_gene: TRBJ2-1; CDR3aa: CASSTTSGFNEQFF; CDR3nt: TGTGCCAGCAGTACCACTAGCGGGTTCAATGAGCAGTTCTTC
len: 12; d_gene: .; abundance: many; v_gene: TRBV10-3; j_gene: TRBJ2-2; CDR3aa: CAMTGNTGELFF; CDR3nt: TGTGCCATGACAGGGAACACCGGGGAGCTGTTTTTT
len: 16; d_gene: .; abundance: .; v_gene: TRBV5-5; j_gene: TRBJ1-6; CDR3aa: CASSLVGGMYNSPLHF; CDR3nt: TGTGCCAGCAGCTTGGTAGGCGGAATGTATAATTCACCCCTCCACTTT
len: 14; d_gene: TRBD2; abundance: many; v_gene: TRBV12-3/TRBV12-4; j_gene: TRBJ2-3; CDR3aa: CANSPGLALDTQYF; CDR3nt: TGTGCCAACTCCCCGGGACTAGCGTTAGATACGCAGTATTTT
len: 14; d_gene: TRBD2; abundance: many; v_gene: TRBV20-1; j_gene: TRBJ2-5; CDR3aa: CSARRREGKETQYF; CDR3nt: TGCAGTGCCCGTCGGCGGGAGGGTAAAGAGACCCAGTACTTC
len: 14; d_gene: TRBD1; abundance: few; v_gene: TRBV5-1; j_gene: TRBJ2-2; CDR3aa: CASSKGQGTGELFF; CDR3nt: TGCGCCAGCAGCAAGGGACAGGGAACCGGGGAGCTGTTTTTT
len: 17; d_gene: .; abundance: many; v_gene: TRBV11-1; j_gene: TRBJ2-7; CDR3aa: CASSLAKSWTVSYEQYF; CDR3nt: TGTGCCAGCAGCTTAGCAAAATCATGGACAGTTTCCTACGAGCAGTACTTC
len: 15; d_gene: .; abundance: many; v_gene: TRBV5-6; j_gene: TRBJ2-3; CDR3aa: CASSSRTASTDTQYF; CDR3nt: TGTGCCAGCAGCTCCCGGACGGCTAGCACAGATACGCAGTATTTT
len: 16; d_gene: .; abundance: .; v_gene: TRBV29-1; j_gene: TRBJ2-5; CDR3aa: CSVEDLRGSAVQTQYF; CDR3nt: TGCAGCGTTGAAGATCTACGGGGGAGTGCCGTGCAGACCCAGTACTTC
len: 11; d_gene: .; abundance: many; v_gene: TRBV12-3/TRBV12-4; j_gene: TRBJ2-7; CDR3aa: CASSLRNEQYF; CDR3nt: TGTGCCAGCAGCTTAAGGAACGAGCAGTACTTC
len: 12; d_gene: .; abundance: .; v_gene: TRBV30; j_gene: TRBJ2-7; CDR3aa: CAWSPGGYEQYF; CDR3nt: TGTGCCTGGAGTCCTGGGGGCTACGAGCAGTACTTC
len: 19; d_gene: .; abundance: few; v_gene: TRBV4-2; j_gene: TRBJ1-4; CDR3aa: CASSQVNNRLGARGEKLFF; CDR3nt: TGTGCCAGCAGCCAAGTAAATAACCGTCTCGGGGCGAGGGGGGAAAAACTGTTTTTT
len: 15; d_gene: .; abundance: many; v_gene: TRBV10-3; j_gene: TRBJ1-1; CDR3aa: CAISPDGRQNTEAFF; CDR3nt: TGTGCCATCAGTCCTGACGGACGACAGAACACTGAAGCTTTCTTT
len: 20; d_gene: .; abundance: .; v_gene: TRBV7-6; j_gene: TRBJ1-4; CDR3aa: CASTSWARGTYSGGNEKLFF; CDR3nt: TGTGCCAGCACCTCCTGGGCCCGGGGAACCTACTCTGGGGGGAATGAAAAACTGTTTTTT